This TCR beta chain was documented in a study of shared clonotypes between healthy human individuals (dated by TCRdb to the early 2020s). Context from the whole study: The cohort comprised a couple of women and a few men aged 18 to 49 years. For each donor, CD4 naive and CD4 memory were each run on three plates, CD8 naive on two plates, and CD8 memory on one plate. Between about 0.94 and 8.9 billion PBMCs per donor were obtained by leukapheresis. To estimate repertoire size and how much clonotypes are shared between individuals, the study performed deep sequencing of blood TCR repertoires from a handful of healthy adults. Different laboratories and diverse techniques were used to prepare libraries and sequence TCR repertoires, to increase sequencing depth and limit assay-specific biases.

What the research found in general, with its limitations: Naive subsets generally had larger estimated clonotype richness than memory subsets. Roughly 5% of naive CD4, roughly 3.6% of naive CD8, 2.3% of memory CD4, and less than 0.45% of memory CD8 clonotypes were shared across four donors. Clonotypes shared by all four sorted-subset donors showed higher generation probabilities than non-shared clonotypes. Pairwise subsampling indicated that sequencing depth was expected to affect the degree of clonotype sharing among donors. Because the study included only a small number of donors, the genetic and exposure-history diversity represented was limited. Only blood was sampled, and tissue TCR repertoires likely differ from those in blood. Incomplete sequencing was indicated by rarefaction of sorted-subset datasets, despite the large sequencing depth.

TCR CDR3 regions were amplified from genomic DNA by multiplex PCR using the deep immunoSEQ assay. Extracted genomic DNA from each cell subset was distributed evenly across all wells of several immunoSEQ 96-well plates, and each plate was treated as a replicate. Each replicate PCR for sorted subsets received about 180 ng genomic DNA, equal to some 32,000 T cell genomes. Purified libraries were quantified with a Qubit 3.0 fluorometer, sized on a Bioanalyzer 2100, and re-quantified with the KAPA Library Quantification kit. Each immunoSEQ 96-well plate was sequenced on its own single-read 150-cycle Illumina NextSeq 550 flow cell. The study's own analysis went as follows. Because the immunoSEQ output held only junctional sequences and lacked quality scores, the filtering could not match the filtering applied to full-length reads. To assign V/J genes and CDR3, sequences were annotated against IMGT germline references using PyIR, a Python wrapper for IgBLAST v1.9. Reads with weak V/J assignments (E-value above 1e-6), missing CDR3, stop codons, out-of-frame junctions, or ambiguous translated residues were removed. A V3J clonotype was defined by an identical inferred V gene, J gene, and CDR3 amino acid sequence. The percentage overlap between two repertoires was calculated by dividing the number of shared unique clonotypes by the size of the smaller repertoire. Richness of each repertoire was evaluated using RTK rarefaction, the Chao1 estimator, and Recon v2.1 estimates of unobserved clonotypes. Generation probabilities for all TCRbeta clonotypes obtained by the gDNA method from several donors were computed using OLGA. The table was pulled from immuneACCESS by TCRdb, which kept in-frame rearrangements only. Such tables lose some clones; where checked, under half of the loss comes from unresolved V genes, and the rest has no known cause. V and J calls and clone size follow that table, whereas D and trimming were derived from the DNA. The sample records about 1 million clones, approximately 80% of which are singletons. The ten largest account for 0.4% to 0.55% of the sample.

Trimming takes 1 base from V and 4 bases from J, and the germline ends sit 8 bases apart. Sequences SGHTA (CDR1) and FQGNSA (CDR2) are obtained from the germline V gene. From the cysteine up to the phenylalanine, the CDR3 has a length of 14 residues. The entry retains the CDR3 DNA only, 42 bases that are in frame from base 1. Worth noting for this clone: Its antigen has not been determined. Base qualities are missing; no much larger clone stands one base away.

The donors were healthy, HIV-negative adults with no recently reported acute infections or vaccinations. All donors were Caucasian adults living in Nashville, Tennessee, USA. CD4+ T cells were enriched by magnetic negative selection, after which naive cells were positively selected on CD45RA and the negative fraction was taken as the memory subset. Blood was obtained by leukapheresis, after which PBMCs were separated by Ficoll-Histopaque density gradient centrifugation and cryopreserved in liquid nitrogen vapor phase. Analytical flow cytometry was used to check the purity and quantity of every magnetically sorted T cell population. Genomic DNA was isolated from each sorted fraction and quantified by UV absorbance on a Nanodrop 2000c.

The receptor was derived from a man aged 18-30 years in good health. Some clones in this sample may be carry-over from other donors' samples. Sequencing input: memory CD4+ T cells from PBMCs. The cell subset or site label corresponds to: CD45RA-negative fraction. This receptor chain uses TRBV7-2 and TRBJ2-1; the D gene lacks a confident call. The CDR3 has the sequence CASSLEQRYNEQFF. In nucleotides, the sequence is TGTGCCAGCAGCTTAGAGCAGCGTTACAATGAGCAGTTCTTC. The full variable domain, completed from the reference TRBV7-2 and TRBJ2-1 proteins outside the CDR3, reads GAGVSQSPSNKVTEKGKDVELRCDPISGHTALYWYRQSLGQGLEFLIYFQGNSAPDKSGLPSDRFSAERTGGSVSTLTIQRTQQEDSAVYLCASSLEQRYNEQFFGPGTRLTVL.